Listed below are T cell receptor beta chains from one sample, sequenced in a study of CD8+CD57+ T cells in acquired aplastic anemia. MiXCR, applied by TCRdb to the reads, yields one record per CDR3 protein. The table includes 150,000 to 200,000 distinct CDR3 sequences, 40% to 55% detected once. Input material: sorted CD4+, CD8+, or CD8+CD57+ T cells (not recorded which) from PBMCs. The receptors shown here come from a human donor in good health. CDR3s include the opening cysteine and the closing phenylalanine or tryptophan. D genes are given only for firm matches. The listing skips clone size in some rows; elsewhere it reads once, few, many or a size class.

CDR3: CASSLFLDWGTDTQYF; DNA: TGTGCCAGCAGTTTATTCCTAGATTGGGGCACAGATACGCAGTATTTT; J: TRBJ2-3; size: many; D: NA; length: 16; V: TRBV6-2/TRBV6-3
CDR3: CASSDDRGWSEQYF; DNA: TGTGCCAGCAGTGATGACAGGGGGTGGTCCGAGCAGTACTTC; J: TRBJ2-7; size: NA; D: TRBD1; length: 14; V: TRBV25-1
CDR3: CSAPELRGPGDEQYF; DNA: TGCAGTGCTCCAGAGTTGAGGGGGCCTGGAGACGAGCAGTACTTC; J: TRBJ2-7; size: NA; D: TRBD1; length: 15; V: TRBV20-1
CDR3: CASTQEQGTGEQYF; DNA: TGTGCCAGTACCCAAGAACAGGGGACTGGGGAGCAGTACTTC; J: TRBJ2-7; size: many; D: NA; length: 14; V: TRBV19
CDR3: CASSLGAGGPGELFF; DNA: TGCGCCAGCAGCTTGGGAGCGGGAGGTCCCGGGGAGCTGTTTTTT; J: TRBJ2-2; size: many; D: TRBD2; length: 15; V: TRBV5-1
CDR3: CSTGGLEGPQHF; DNA: TGCAGTACCGGAGGACTGGAGGGGCCCCAGCATTTT; J: TRBJ1-5; size: NA; D: NA; length: 12; V: TRBV20-1
CDR3: CASSLGAVIQETQYF; DNA: TGTGCCAGCAGCTTAGGAGCGGTTATACAAGAGACCCAGTACTTC; J: TRBJ2-5; size: many; D: NA; length: 15; V: TRBV7-2
CDR3: CASSSSGTDYGYTF; DNA: TGTGCCAGCAGCTCCTCCGGGACTGACTATGGCTACACCTTC; J: TRBJ1-2; size: NA; D: NA; length: 14; V: TRBV11-2
CDR3: CASRPGTGGNTIYF; DNA: TGTGCCAGTAGACCTGGGACAGGGGGAAACACCATATATTTT; J: TRBJ1-3; size: NA; D: TRBD1; length: 14; V: TRBV19
CDR3: CASSQAGAITQPQHF; DNA: TGTGCCAGCAGCCAGGCAGGGGCCATAACTCAGCCCCAGCATTTT; J: TRBJ1-5; size: NA; D: NA; length: 15; V: TRBV7-9
CDR3: CASSEVRANTGELFF; DNA: TGTGCCAGCAGTGAAGTCAGGGCGAACACCGGGGAGCTGTTTTTT; J: TRBJ2-2; size: NA; D: NA; length: 15; V: TRBV2
CDR3: CATSGVRPYEQYF; DNA: TGTGCCACCAGCGGGGTCAGACCCTACGAGCAGTACTTC; J: TRBJ2-7; size: few; D: TRBD2; length: 13; V: TRBV7-4
CDR3: CASSPGTGSKYEQYF; DNA: TGTGCCAGCTCACCAGGGACAGGGAGTAAGTACGAGCAGTACTTC; J: TRBJ2-7; size: few; D: TRBD1; length: 15; V: TRBV18
CDR3: CSDARGSFGNEQFF; DNA: TGCAGCGACGCCCGGGGGTCCTTCGGGAATGAGCAGTTCTTC; J: TRBJ2-1; size: NA; D: NA; length: 14; V: TRBV29-1
CDR3: CSVPFGTRGSTEAFF; DNA: TGCAGCGTACCGTTCGGGACCCGCGGGTCAACTGAAGCTTTCTTT; J: TRBJ1-1; size: few; D: NA; length: 15; V: TRBV29-1
CDR3: CATPGYSGNTIYF; DNA: TGTGCCACCCCCGGGTATTCTGGAAACACCATATATTTT; J: TRBJ1-3; size: NA; D: NA; length: 13; V: TRBV6-1
CDR3: CSVVPLGSGANVLTF; DNA: TGCAGCGTGGTTCCTTTGGGGTCTGGGGCCAACGTCCTGACTTTC; J: TRBJ2-6; size: NA; D: NA; length: 15; V: TRBV29-1
CDR3: CASSLAPRGPGEQFF; DNA: TGTGCCAGCAGCTTGGCCCCTCGAGGGCCCGGTGAGCAGTTCTTC; J: TRBJ2-1; size: many; D: NA; length: 15; V: TRBV5-5
CDR3: CASAEGGTEAFF; DNA: TGTGCCAGCGCAGAAGGGGGCACTGAAGCTTTCTTT; J: TRBJ1-1; size: NA; D: NA; length: 12; V: TRBV19
CDR3: CAWSAAETQYF; DNA: TGTGCCTGGAGTGCCGCGGAGACCCAGTACTTC; J: TRBJ2-5; size: NA; D: NA; length: 11; V: TRBV30
CDR3: CASSPKMSTDTQYF; DNA: TGTGCCAGTAGCCCAAAGATGAGCACAGATACGCAGTATTTT; J: TRBJ2-3; size: NA; D: NA; length: 14; V: TRBV19
CDR3: CASSSQRIF; DNA: TGTGCCAGCAGTTCACAACGGATATTT; J: TRBJ2-3; size: many; D: NA; length: 9; V: TRBV7-9
CDR3: CASRLDRVTGNTIYF; DNA: TGTGCCAGTAGGTTGGACAGGGTGACTGGGAACACCATATATTTT; J: TRBJ1-3; size: NA; D: TRBD1; length: 15; V: TRBV19
CDR3: CAISTSGNNEQFF; DNA: TGTGCCATCAGCACTAGCGGTAACAATGAGCAGTTCTTC; J: TRBJ2-1; size: NA; D: TRBD2; length: 13; V: TRBV10-3
CDR3: CSARTGGNSPLHF; DNA: TGCAGTGCTAGGACAGGGGGTAATTCACCCCTCCACTTT; J: TRBJ1-6; size: many; D: TRBD1; length: 13; V: TRBV20-1
CDR3: CASSLGTVPLHF; DNA: TGTGCCAGCAGCTTAGGTACGGTCCCCCTCCACTTT; J: TRBJ1-6; size: NA; D: NA; length: 12; V: TRBV7-2
CDR3: CSARDTTRGGGRNQPQHF; DNA: TGCAGTGCTAGAGACACAACCAGGGGGGGGGGTCGGAATCAGCCCCAGCATTTT; J: TRBJ1-5; size: few; D: TRBD1; length: 18; V: TRBV20-1
CDR3: CASSFLRTGGYGYTF; DNA: TGTGCCAGCAGCTTCCTACGGACAGGGGGCTATGGCTACACCTTC; J: TRBJ1-2; size: NA; D: TRBD1; length: 15; V: TRBV5-6
CDR3: CASSLAGDWDSPLHF; DNA: TGTGCCAGCAGCTTAGCTGGGGACTGGGATTCACCCCTCCACTTT; J: TRBJ1-6; size: many; D: NA; length: 15; V: TRBV7-2
CDR3: CASSDSRGSSPLHF; DNA: TGTGCCAGCAGTGATAGCAGGGGGAGTTCACCCCTCCACTTT; J: TRBJ1-6; size: NA; D: TRBD1; length: 14; V: TRBV25-1
CDR3: CASSDGGAGANVLTF; DNA: TGTGCCAGCAGTGACGGGGGGGCGGGGGCCAACGTCCTGACTTTC; J: TRBJ2-6; size: few; D: TRBD2; length: 15; V: TRBV27
CDR3: CASSPGTGGNNEQFF; DNA: TGTGCCAGTAGCCCCGGGACAGGGGGGAACAATGAGCAGTTCTTC; J: TRBJ2-1; size: NA; D: TRBD1; length: 15; V: TRBV19
CDR3: CASLLGQNGYTF; DNA: TGTGCCAGCCTGCTGGGACAGAATGGCTACACCTTC; J: TRBJ1-2; size: NA; D: TRBD1; length: 12; V: TRBV2
CDR3: CAISDPQGALDSPLHF; DNA: TGTGCCATCAGTGACCCACAGGGGGCATTAGATTCACCCCTCCACTTT; J: TRBJ1-6; size: NA; D: TRBD1; length: 16; V: TRBV10-3
CDR3: CASKSSGANVLTF; DNA: TGTGCCAGCAAGAGCTCTGGGGCCAACGTCCTGACTTTC; J: TRBJ2-6; size: many; D: NA; length: 13; V: TRBV12-3/TRBV12-4
CDR3: CASSPSGTPRGEQFF; DNA: TGTGCCAGCAGCCCTTCGGGGACGCCGAGGGGTGAGCAGTTCTTC; J: TRBJ2-1; size: NA; D: NA; length: 15; V: TRBV6-1
CDR3: CATSDGTGTNTEAFF; DNA: TGTGCCACCAGTGATGGGACAGGGACGAACACTGAAGCTTTCTTT; J: TRBJ1-1; size: few; D: TRBD1; length: 15; V: TRBV24-1
CDR3: CATSRGDVSYEQYF; DNA: TGTGCCACCAGCAGAGGGGACGTTTCCTACGAGCAGTACTTC; J: TRBJ2-7; size: NA; D: NA; length: 14; V: TRBV15
CDR3: CAISDYGPGETQYF; DNA: TGTGCCATCAGTGACTATGGTCCCGGGGAGACCCAGTACTTC; J: TRBJ2-5; size: NA; D: NA; length: 14; V: TRBV10-3
CDR3: CSVVLPNYGYTF; DNA: TGCAGCGTTGTGCTCCCTAACTATGGCTACACCTTC; J: TRBJ1-2; size: NA; D: NA; length: 12; V: TRBV29-1